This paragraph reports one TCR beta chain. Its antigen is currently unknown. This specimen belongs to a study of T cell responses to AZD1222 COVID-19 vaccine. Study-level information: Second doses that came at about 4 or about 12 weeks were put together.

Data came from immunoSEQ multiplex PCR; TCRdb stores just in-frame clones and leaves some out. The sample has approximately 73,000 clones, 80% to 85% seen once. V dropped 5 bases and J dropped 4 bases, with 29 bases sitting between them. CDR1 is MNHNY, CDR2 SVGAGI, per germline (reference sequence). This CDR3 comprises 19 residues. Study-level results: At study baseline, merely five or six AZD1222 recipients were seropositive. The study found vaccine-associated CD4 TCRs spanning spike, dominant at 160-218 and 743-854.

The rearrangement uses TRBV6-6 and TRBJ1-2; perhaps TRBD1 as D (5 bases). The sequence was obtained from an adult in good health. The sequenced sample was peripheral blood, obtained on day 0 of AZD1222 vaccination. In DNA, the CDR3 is TGTGCCAGCAGTCCGATCTCGGCGGGGACCCGGCAATTAGGCTATGGCTACACCTTC. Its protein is CASSPISAGTRQLGYGYTF.